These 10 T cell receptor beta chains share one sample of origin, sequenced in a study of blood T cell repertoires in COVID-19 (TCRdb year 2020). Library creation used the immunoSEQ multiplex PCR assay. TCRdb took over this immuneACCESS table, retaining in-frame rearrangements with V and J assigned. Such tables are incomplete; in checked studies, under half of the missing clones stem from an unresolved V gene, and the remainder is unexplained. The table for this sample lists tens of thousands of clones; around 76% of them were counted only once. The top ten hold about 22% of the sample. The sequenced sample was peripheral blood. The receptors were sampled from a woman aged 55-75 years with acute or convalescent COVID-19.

The CDR3 DNA reads TGCGCCAGCAGCCAAGTTTACAGGGGTGGCTACGAGCAGTACTTC. It codes for CASSQVYRGGYEQYF. The chain combines TRBV4-1 with TRBJ2-7, with TRBD1 matching over 7 bases. J lost 3 bases, V lost 1 base, and 6 bases had no gene match. This CDR3 region has 15 residues. In germline, CDR1 is MGHRA, CDR2 YSYEKL.

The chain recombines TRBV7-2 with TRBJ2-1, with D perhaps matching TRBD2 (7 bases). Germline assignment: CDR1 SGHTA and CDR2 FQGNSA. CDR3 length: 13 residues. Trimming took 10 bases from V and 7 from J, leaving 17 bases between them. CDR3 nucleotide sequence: TGTGCCACCACAGGGAGGGCGGTGAATGAGCAGTTCTTC. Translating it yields CATTGRAVNEQFF.

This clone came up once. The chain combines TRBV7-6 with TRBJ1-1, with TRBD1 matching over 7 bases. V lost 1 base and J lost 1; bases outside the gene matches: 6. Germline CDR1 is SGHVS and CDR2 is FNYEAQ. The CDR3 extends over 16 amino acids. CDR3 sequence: CASSLGQGMENTEAFF. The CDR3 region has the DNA TGTGCCAGCAGCTTAGGACAGGGCATGGAGAACACTGAAGCTTTCTTT.

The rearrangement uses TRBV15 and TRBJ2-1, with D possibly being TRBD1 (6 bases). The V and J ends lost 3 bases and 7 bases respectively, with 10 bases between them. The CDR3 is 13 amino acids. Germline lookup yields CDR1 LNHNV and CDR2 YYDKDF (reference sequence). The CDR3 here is CATSSVQGNEQFF. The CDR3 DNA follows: TGTGCCACCAGCAGTGTACAGGGTAATGAGCAGTTCTTC.

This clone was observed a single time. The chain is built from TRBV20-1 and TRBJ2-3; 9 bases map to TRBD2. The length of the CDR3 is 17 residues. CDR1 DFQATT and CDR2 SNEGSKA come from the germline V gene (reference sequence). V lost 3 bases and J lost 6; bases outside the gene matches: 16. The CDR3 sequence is CSASSLAGFEGADTQYF. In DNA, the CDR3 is TGCAGTGCTAGTTCCCTAGCGGGGTTCGAAGGGGCCGATACGCAGTATTTT.

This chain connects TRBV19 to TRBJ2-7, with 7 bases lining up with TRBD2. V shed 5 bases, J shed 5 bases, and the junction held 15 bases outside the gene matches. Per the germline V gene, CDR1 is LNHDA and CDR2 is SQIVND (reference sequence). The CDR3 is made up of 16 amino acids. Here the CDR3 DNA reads TGTGCCAGTAGTGCTAGCGGCAACGTTATGATGAACGAGCAGTACTTC. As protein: CASSASGNVMMNEQYF.

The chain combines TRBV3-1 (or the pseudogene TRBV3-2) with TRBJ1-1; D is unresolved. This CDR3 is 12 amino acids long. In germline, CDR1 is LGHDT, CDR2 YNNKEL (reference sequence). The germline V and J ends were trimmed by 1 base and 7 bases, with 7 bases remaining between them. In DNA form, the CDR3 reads TGTGCCAGCAGCCAAGTAGAGGGTGAAGCTTTCTTT. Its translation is CASSQVEGEAFF.

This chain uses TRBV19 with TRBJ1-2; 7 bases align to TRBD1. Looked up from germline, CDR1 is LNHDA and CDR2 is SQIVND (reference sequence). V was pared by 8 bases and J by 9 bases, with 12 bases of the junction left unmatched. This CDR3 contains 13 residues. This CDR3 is CASHLTGEMSYTF. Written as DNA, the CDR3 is TGTGCCAGTCACCTAACAGGGGAGATGAGCTACACCTTC.

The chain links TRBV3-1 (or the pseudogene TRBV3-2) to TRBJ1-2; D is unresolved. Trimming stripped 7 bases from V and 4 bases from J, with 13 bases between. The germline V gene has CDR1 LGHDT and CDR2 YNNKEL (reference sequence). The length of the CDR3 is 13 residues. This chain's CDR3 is CASTSSKLYGYTF. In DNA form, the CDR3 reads TGTGCCAGCACCTCGAGCAAGCTCTATGGCTACACCTTC.

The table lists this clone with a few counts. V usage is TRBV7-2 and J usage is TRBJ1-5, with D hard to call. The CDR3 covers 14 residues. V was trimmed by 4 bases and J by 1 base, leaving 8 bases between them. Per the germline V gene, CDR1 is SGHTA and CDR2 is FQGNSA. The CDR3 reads CASSSDGSNQPQHF. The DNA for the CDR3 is TGTGCCAGCAGCTCCGACGGGAGCAATCAGCCCCAGCATTTT.